These 5 T cell receptor beta chains originate from one sample sequenced in a study of T cells in Graves' hyperthyroidism and ophthalmopathy. Amplification targeted TCR beta CDR3 regions from RNA transcripts. HTBI primers were the set used in a first-round RT-PCR of the TCR CDR3. From the multiplex PCR reads, TCRdb called clonotypes with MiXCR, one entry per CDR3 protein. The sample has 500,000 to 650,000 distinct CDR3 sequences; approximately 14% are singletons. Sequencing was done on a sample of blood. Source of these receptors: a woman aged 35 to 49 with Graves' hyperthyroidism.

This clonotype was counted many times. The rearrangement links TRBV28 to TRBJ2-5, with D perhaps TRBD1 (5 bases). The CDR3 extends over 15 amino acids. The germline V gene has CDR1 MDHEN and CDR2 SYDVKM. Trimming took off 2 bases at V and 5 bases at J, with 15 bases between the two ends. CDR3 loop: CASSLTPQGQETQYF. The CDR3, as DNA: TGTGCCAGCAGTTTAACCCCCCAGGGCCAGGAGACCCAGTACTTC.

About this clonotype itself: This sequence may be a read error, since a much larger clone differs from it by one base. The genes are TRBV6-5 and TRBJ2-2; TRBD2 matches 9 bases. The CDR3 contains 16 residues. Trimming removed 3 bases from V and 1 base from J; junction bases left unmatched: 3. CDR1 and CDR2 from the germline V gene are MNHEY and SVGAGI. Here the CDR3 reads CASSYRGGGNTGELFF. The CDR3 DNA follows: TGTGCCAGCAGTTATCGCGGGGGGGGGAACACCGGGGAGCTGTTTTTT.

This clonotype was seen ten or more times. The chain employs TRBV15 and TRBJ2-3; TRBD1 matches at 11 bases. CDR3 length: 16 amino acids. After removal of 5 bases from V and 3 bases from J, the junction contained 7 bases not matched to a gene. Germline V gene data show CDR1 as LNHNV and CDR2 as YYDKDF (reference sequence). CDR3 bases: TGTGCCACCAGCCCGGGGACAGGGGGAAGGACAGATACGCAGTATTTT. This codes for CATSPGTGGRTDTQYF.

This clonotype was picked up many times. V gene TRBV2 combines with J gene TRBJ2-7; either TRBD1 or TRBD2 may fit D (5 bases each). CDR1 and CDR2 (germline): SNHLY, FYNNEI. V shed 8 bases and J shed 6 bases, with 17 bases lying between them. This CDR3 has 13 residues. The CDR3 is CASHPGTAGEQYF. The CDR3 DNA sequence: TGTGCCAGCCACCCCGGGACGGCGGGCGAGCAGTACTTC. Full variable domain (rest looked up from reference TRBV2 and TRBJ2-7): EPEVTQTPSHQVTQMGQEVILRCVPISNHLYFYWYRQILGQKVEFLVSFYNNEISEKSEIFDDQFSVERPDGSNFTLKIRSTKLEDSAMYFCASHPGTAGEQYFGPGTRLTVT.

This clonotype was counted at least ten times. The chain is built from TRBV9 and TRBJ1-5; weak D call: TRBD1 (6 bases). Germline values: CDR1 SGDLS, CDR2 YYNGEE. V dropped 0 bases and J dropped 2 bases, with 12 bases sitting between them. The CDR3 runs to 16 residues. The CDR3 DNA follows: TGTGCCAGCAGCGTAGATGGACAGAGCGGCAATCAGCCCCAGCATTTT. It translates to CASSVDGQSGNQPQHF.